This T cell receptor (beta chain) was recorded in a study of CD4 T cells in relation to SARS-CoV-2 and coronaviruses. Study outcomes and limitations: Samples before the pandemic and after infection were not matched within any donor.

CD4+ T cells from unexposed donors were obtained before the COVID-19 pandemic (2011-2018). The cells were cultured for about ten days before CD4+ T cells were isolated. Unexposed-donor CD4+ T cells were probed with SARS-CoV-2 S/N and four cold-coronavirus spikes, cells permitting. Libraries were prepared by immunoSEQ multiplex PCR; TCRdb keeps only in-frame clonotypes and omits some of them. Of 15,000 to 20,000 clones in the sample, approximately 80% were seen once. This clone was seen a single time. The antigen is not known. There are 14 residues in the CDR3. The J gene is TRBJ1-1, the V gene TRBV21-1; the table's D call of TRBD1 was not tested on the DNA. TRBV21-1 has pseudogene status. The sequenced material came from CD4+ T cells from PBMCs, cultured in vitro. This TCR was recovered from a human donor in good health. The CDR3 DNA is TGTGCCAGCAGGAGAATACAGGGGTTTCTCGAAGCTTTCTTT. Translating it yields CASRRIQGFLEAFF.